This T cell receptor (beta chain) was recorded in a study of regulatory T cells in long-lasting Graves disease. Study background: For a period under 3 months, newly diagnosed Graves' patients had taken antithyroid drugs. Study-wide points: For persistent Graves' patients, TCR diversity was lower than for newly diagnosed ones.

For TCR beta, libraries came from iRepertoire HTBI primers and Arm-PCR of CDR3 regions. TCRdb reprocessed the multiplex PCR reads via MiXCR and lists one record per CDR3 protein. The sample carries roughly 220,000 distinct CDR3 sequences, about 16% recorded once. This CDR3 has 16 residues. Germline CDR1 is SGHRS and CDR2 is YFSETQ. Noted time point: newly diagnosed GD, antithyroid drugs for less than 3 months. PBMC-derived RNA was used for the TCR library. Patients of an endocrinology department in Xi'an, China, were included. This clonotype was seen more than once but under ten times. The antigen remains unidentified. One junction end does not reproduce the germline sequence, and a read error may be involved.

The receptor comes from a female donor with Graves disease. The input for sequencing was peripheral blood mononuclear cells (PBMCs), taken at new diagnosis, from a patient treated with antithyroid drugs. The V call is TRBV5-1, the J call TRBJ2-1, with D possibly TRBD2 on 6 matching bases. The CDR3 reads CASSLGGRVFYNEQFF. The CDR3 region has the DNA TGTGCCAGCAGCTTAGGAGGGAGAGTATTTTACAATGAGCAGTTCTTC. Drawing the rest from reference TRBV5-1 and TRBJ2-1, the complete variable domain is KAGVTQTPRYLIKTRGQQVTLSCSPISGHRSVSWYQQTPGQGLQFLFEYFSETQRNKGNFPGRFSGRQFSNSRSEMNVSTLELGDSALYLCASSLGGRVFYNEQFFGPGTRLTVL.